Sequencing of this T cell receptor (beta chain) was carried out in a study of OX40 agonist ivuxolimab in advanced cancers. Study background: Ivuxolimab, which patients received intravenously every 2 weeks, was dosed at 0.01 to 10 mg/kg.

J gave up 3 bases and V 7 bases, and 19 bases lay outside the gene matches. The CDR3 contains 20 residues. Per the germline V gene, CDR1 is ENHRY and CDR2 is SYGVKD. Libraries were prepared by immunoSEQ multiplex PCR; TCRdb keeps only in-frame clonotypes and omits some of them. This table has 45,000 to 55,000 clones, around 80% appearing once. The sample consisted of CD4+ or CD8+ T cells sorted from blood, taken in a trial of the OX40 agonist ivuxolimab. The source of this sequence is an adult with an advanced solid tumor such as melanoma, head and neck, liver or kidney cancer. The chain uses TRBV10-3 and TRBJ2-1, with 12 bases identical to TRBD1. The CDR3 loop is CAITGTGGVTLALHYNEQFF. CDR3 nucleotide sequence: TGTGCCATCACCGGGACAGGGGGCGTGACACTAGCGCTTCACTACAATGAGCAGTTCTTC.